The 3 T cell receptor beta chains below come from one sample, sequenced in a study of HIV-infected patients and healthy controls. One entry per CDR3 protein results from TCRdb running MiXCR on the 5' RACE reads. Here the sample spans 18,000 or so distinct CDR3 sequences, roughly 19% being singletons. The sequencing input was CD8+ T cells from blood. The receptors shown here come from a human donor in good health.

The chain joins TRBV7-2 to TRBJ2-7; 8 nucleotides agree with TRBD1. This CDR3 comprises 14 residues. From germline, CDR1 is SGHTA and CDR2 FQGNSA. V gave up 5 bases and J gave up 6 bases; unmatched junction bases: 9. The DNA for the CDR3 is TGTGCCAGCAGCCAAGGCGGACAGGGATTCGAGCAGTACTTC. Protein product: CASSQGGQGFEQYF.

The rearrangement uses TRBV20-1 and TRBJ2-7; no reliable D call. CDR3 size: 15 residues. Trimming cost V 0 bases and J 7 bases, with 19 bases left between them. CDR1 is DFQATT, CDR2 SNEGSKA, per germline (reference sequence). Written as DNA, the CDR3 is TGCAGTGCTAGAGATTGGAACAGTGCCGATGAGGAGCAGTACTTC. Encoded protein: CSARDWNSADEEQYF.

The V gene is TRBV19, the J gene TRBJ1-2, with a weak D call TRBD1 (5 bases). Trimming removed 3 bases at V and 4 bases at J, with 15 bases between. The germline CDR1 and CDR2 sequences are LNHDA and SQIVND (reference sequence). The CDR3 extends over 15 amino acids. CDR3 amino acids: CASSIGTRAGYGYTF. The CDR3 DNA sequence: TGTGCCAGTAGTATCGGGACCCGGGCGGGCTATGGCTACACCTTC. Supplemented by reference TRBV19 and TRBJ1-2, the full variable domain reads DGGITQSPKYLFRKEGQNVTLSCEQNLNHDAMYWYRQDPGQGLRLIYYSQIVNDFQKGDIAEGYSVSREKKESFPLTVTSAQKNPTAFYLCASSIGTRAGYGYTFGSGTRLTVV.